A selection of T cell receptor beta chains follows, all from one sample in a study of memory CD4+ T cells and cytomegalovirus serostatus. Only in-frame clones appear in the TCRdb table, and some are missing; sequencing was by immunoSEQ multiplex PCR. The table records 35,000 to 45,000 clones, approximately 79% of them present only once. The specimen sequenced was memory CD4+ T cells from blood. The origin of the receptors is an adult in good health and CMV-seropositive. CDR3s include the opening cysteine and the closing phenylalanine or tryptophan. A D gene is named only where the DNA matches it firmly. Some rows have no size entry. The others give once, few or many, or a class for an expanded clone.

CDR3 DNA: TGTGCCAGCAGGAGCCACTCTGGAAACACCATATATTTT
CDR3 protein: CASRSHSGNTIYF
D gene: .
clone size: .
J gene: TRBJ1-3
V gene: TRBV9

CDR3 DNA: TGTGCCAGCAGCGTCCTGGCTAGCGGGGTGTCTTATGAGCAGTTCTTC
CDR3 protein: CASSVLASGVSYEQFF
D gene: TRBD2
clone size: .
J gene: TRBJ2-1
V gene: TRBV9

CDR3 DNA: TGTGCCAGCAGCTTATTCGGACAGATCGAAGCTTTCTTT
CDR3 protein: CASSLFGQIEAFF
D gene: .
clone size: few
J gene: TRBJ1-1
V gene: TRBV7-2

CDR3 DNA: TGTGCCAGCAGCAGCCAGCGGGGGCGGGAGAACGAGCAGTACTTC
CDR3 protein: CASSSQRGRENEQYF
D gene: .
clone size: .
J gene: TRBJ2-7
V gene: TRBV21-1

CDR3 DNA: TGTGCCAGCAGCTCTCTTGGGGGGGGTTACACTGAAGCTTTCTTT
CDR3 protein: CASSSLGGGYTEAFF
D gene: .
clone size: .
J gene: TRBJ1-1
V gene: TRBV5-8

CDR3 DNA: TGCGCCAGCAGCCAATCGGGCCTCTATAATTCACCCCTCCACTTT
CDR3 protein: CASSQSGLYNSPLHF
D gene: .
clone size: .
J gene: TRBJ1-6
V gene: TRBV4-1

CDR3 DNA: TGTGCCAGCTCCCCGACGGAAGATCCTACCGGGGAGCTGTTTTTT
CDR3 protein: CASSPTEDPTGELFF
D gene: .
clone size: .
J gene: TRBJ2-2
V gene: TRBV18

CDR3 DNA: TGTGCAAGTCGCTTAGCAGGACAGGGCGACACCGGGGAGCTGTTTTTT
CDR3 protein: CASRLAGQGDTGELFF
D gene: .
clone size: .
J gene: TRBJ2-2
V gene: TRBV12-2

CDR3 DNA: TGTGCCAGCAGCGCGGGACTGACCTACGAGCAGTACTTC
CDR3 protein: CASSAGLTYEQYF
D gene: .
clone size: .
J gene: TRBJ2-7
V gene: TRBV7-8

CDR3 DNA: TGTGCCAGCAGCTCGCGCGAGACCCAGTACTTC
CDR3 protein: CASSSRETQYF
D gene: .
clone size: .
J gene: TRBJ2-5
V gene: TRBV5-8

CDR3 DNA: TGTGCCAGCAGCTCAATGGGGCGCATCAACACTGAAGCTTTCTTT
CDR3 protein: CASSSMGRINTEAFF
D gene: .
clone size: .
J gene: TRBJ1-1
V gene: TRBV2

CDR3 DNA: TGCGCCAGCAGCGTCCGGGACAGGTTCGATGGCTACACCTTC
CDR3 protein: CASSVRDRFDGYTF
D gene: TRBD1
clone size: .
J gene: TRBJ1-2
V gene: TRBV4-1

CDR3 DNA: TGTGCCAGCAGCTTAAATGGTCCAGGGATAGGTCAGCCCCAGCATTTT
CDR3 protein: CASSLNGPGIGQPQHF
D gene: .
clone size: few
J gene: TRBJ1-5
V gene: TRBV7-2

CDR3 DNA: TGTGCCAGCAGTCCCCCCGGACAGGGAGGAAATGAAAAACTGTTTTTT
CDR3 protein: CASSPPGQGGNEKLFF
D gene: TRBD1
clone size: few
J gene: TRBJ1-4
V gene: TRBV28

CDR3 DNA: TGTGCCAGCAGCCCGACGGTGGGCGGGGGAGGCAAAAACATTCAGTACTTC
CDR3 protein: CASSPTVGGGGKNIQYF
D gene: TRBD2
clone size: once
J gene: TRBJ2-4
V gene: TRBV4-2

CDR3 DNA: TGTGCCAGCAGCGTAGAGGGTCTGGGATTAGCCGGGGAGCTGTTTTTT
CDR3 protein: CASSVEGLGLAGELFF
D gene: .
clone size: .
J gene: TRBJ2-2
V gene: TRBV9

CDR3 DNA: TGTGCCACCGGTGGGGCCCAAGATACGCAGTATTTT
CDR3 protein: CATGGAQDTQYF
D gene: .
clone size: .
J gene: TRBJ2-3
V gene: TRBV25-1

CDR3 DNA: TGCGCCAGCAGATCGAGTGGTTCCGCGACATATGGCTACACCTTC
CDR3 protein: CASRSSGSATYGYTF
D gene: .
clone size: .
J gene: TRBJ1-2
V gene: TRBV5-1

CDR3 DNA: TGTGCCAGCAGCCAAGACGACAGATCTAATGAAAAACTGTTTTTT
CDR3 protein: CASSQDDRSNEKLFF
D gene: .
clone size: .
J gene: TRBJ1-4
V gene: TRBV4-2

CDR3 DNA: TGTGCCAGTATTCCTCGCGGGAGACGCGATGAGCAGTTCTTC
CDR3 protein: CASIPRGRRDEQFF
D gene: TRBD2
clone size: .
J gene: TRBJ2-1
V gene: TRBV19

CDR3 DNA: TGTGCCAGCAGCGTCTCAGGTGATGTGAGTGGAAACACCATATATTTT
CDR3 protein: CASSVSGDVSGNTIYF
D gene: .
clone size: .
J gene: TRBJ1-3
V gene: TRBV9

CDR3 DNA: TGTGCCAGCAGTCGACAGGGGAGGGATGGCTACACCTTC
CDR3 protein: CASSRQGRDGYTF
D gene: TRBD1
clone size: .
J gene: TRBJ1-2
V gene: TRBV6-5

CDR3 DNA: TGTGCCAGCAGAATCCGGACAGGGGGCTTCGATAATTCACCCCTCCACTTT
CDR3 protein: CASRIRTGGFDNSPLHF
D gene: TRBD1
clone size: .
J gene: TRBJ1-6
V gene: TRBV7-2

CDR3 DNA: TGCGCCAGCAGCCCCTACAGGGAGGTTGGCGGGGAGCTGTTTTTT
CDR3 protein: CASSPYREVGGELFF
D gene: .
clone size: .
J gene: TRBJ2-2
V gene: TRBV5-1

CDR3 DNA: TGCGCCAGCAGTGAGTCAGGGCCTGGGGCCAACGTCCTGACTTTC
CDR3 protein: CASSESGPGANVLTF
D gene: .
clone size: .
J gene: TRBJ2-6
V gene: TRBV5-1

CDR3 DNA: TGTGCCAGCAGTGTAAACAGTTACTATGGCTACACCTTC
CDR3 protein: CASSVNSYYGYTF
D gene: .
clone size: .
J gene: TRBJ1-2
V gene: TRBV6-1

CDR3 DNA: TGTGCCAGCAGACGGCTGACAGGGTCCAACACTGAAGCTTTCTTT
CDR3 protein: CASRRLTGSNTEAFF
D gene: TRBD1
clone size: .
J gene: TRBJ1-1
V gene: TRBV2

CDR3 DNA: TGTGCCAGCAGCCCCCACGTGAACACTGAAGCTTTCTTT
CDR3 protein: CASSPHVNTEAFF
D gene: .
clone size: .
J gene: TRBJ1-1
V gene: TRBV7-9

CDR3 DNA: TGCGCCAGCAGCTTGGTAGGGGGGTCCGGGGTAGATGAGCAGTTCTTC
CDR3 protein: CASSLVGGSGVDEQFF
D gene: .
clone size: .
J gene: TRBJ2-1
V gene: TRBV5-1

CDR3 DNA: TGTGCCAGCAGCTTCAGACTAGGCTACACCTTC
CDR3 protein: CASSFRLGYTF
D gene: .
clone size: .
J gene: TRBJ1-2
V gene: TRBV7-9

CDR3 DNA: TGTGCCAGCAGTTTTCGGAGAGGGAGTAGGGATGAGCAGTTCTTC
CDR3 protein: CASSFRRGSRDEQFF
D gene: .
clone size: .
J gene: TRBJ2-1
V gene: TRBV27

CDR3 DNA: TGTGCCAGCAGCTTAAATAGTAGGGGAACAGATACGCAGTATTTT
CDR3 protein: CASSLNSRGTDTQYF
D gene: .
clone size: .
J gene: TRBJ2-3
V gene: TRBV7-3

CDR3 DNA: TGTGCCAGCAGCGGGACAGGCAATCAGCCCCAGCATTTT
CDR3 protein: CASSGTGNQPQHF
D gene: TRBD1
clone size: .
J gene: TRBJ1-5
V gene: TRBV7-2

CDR3 DNA: TGCGCCAGCAGCATATCAGGGGGCTCCTACGAGCAGTACTTC
CDR3 protein: CASSISGGSYEQYF
D gene: TRBD1
clone size: .
J gene: TRBJ2-7
V gene: TRBV5-1

CDR3 DNA: TGTGCCAGTACATTTGGGCTCCGTGCGGAAAAACTGTTTTTT
CDR3 protein: CASTFGLRAEKLFF
D gene: .
clone size: .
J gene: TRBJ1-4
V gene: TRBV19

CDR3 DNA: TGTGCCAGCAGCTCTCGAGGACAGGTCTACGAGCAGTACTTC
CDR3 protein: CASSSRGQVYEQYF
D gene: TRBD1
clone size: .
J gene: TRBJ2-7
V gene: TRBV5-4

CDR3 DNA: TGTGCCAGCAGTTCGGACAGGGGGGACACAGATACGCAGTATTTT
CDR3 protein: CASSSDRGDTDTQYF
D gene: TRBD1
clone size: .
J gene: TRBJ2-3
V gene: TRBV27

CDR3 DNA: TGTGCCAGCAGCGGTTCGGGCGGACTCGGGCAGCCCCAGCATTTT
CDR3 protein: CASSGSGGLGQPQHF
D gene: .
clone size: .
J gene: TRBJ1-5
V gene: TRBV6-1

CDR3 DNA: TGTGCCAGCAAAGCAGGGGTCAGGAGCACTGAAGCTTTCTTT
CDR3 protein: CASKAGVRSTEAFF
D gene: .
clone size: once
J gene: TRBJ1-1
V gene: TRBV28

CDR3 DNA: TGCGCCAGCAAGGTAGGACAGGAGAGAGATACGCAGTATTTT
CDR3 protein: CASKVGQERDTQYF
D gene: TRBD1
clone size: .
J gene: TRBJ2-3
V gene: TRBV5-1

CDR3 DNA: TGTGCCATCAACCCCGGGACTTCTCCAAATGAGCAGTTCTTC
CDR3 protein: CAINPGTSPNEQFF
D gene: .
clone size: once
J gene: TRBJ2-1
V gene: TRBV10-3

CDR3 DNA: TGTGCCAGCAGTTTCGGGTACCGCTGGGAGACCCAGTACTTC
CDR3 protein: CASSFGYRWETQYF
D gene: .
clone size: .
J gene: TRBJ2-5
V gene: TRBV28

CDR3 DNA: TGCGCCAGCAGCACCGGACAGGGAACCTACGAGCAGTACTTC
CDR3 protein: CASSTGQGTYEQYF
D gene: TRBD1
clone size: few
J gene: TRBJ2-7
V gene: TRBV5-1

CDR3 DNA: TGTGCCAGCAGCTTAACTAGCGGGGGGGCTCCCGACAATGAGCAGTTCTTC
CDR3 protein: CASSLTSGGAPDNEQFF
D gene: TRBD2
clone size: .
J gene: TRBJ2-1
V gene: TRBV7-3

CDR3 DNA: TGTGCCAGCTCACCGACAGGGGGCCAAGGTGGCTACACCTTC
CDR3 protein: CASSPTGGQGGYTF
D gene: TRBD1
clone size: .
J gene: TRBJ1-2
V gene: TRBV18

CDR3 DNA: TGTGCCAGCAGCCAGACCGGGCTGGGTGAGGAGACCCAGTACTTC
CDR3 protein: CASSQTGLGEETQYF
D gene: .
clone size: once
J gene: TRBJ2-5
V gene: TRBV7-6

CDR3 DNA: TGTGCCAGCAGCGCGGGGTGGGGTGAGCAGTTCTTC
CDR3 protein: CASSAGWGEQFF
D gene: .
clone size: .
J gene: TRBJ2-1
V gene: TRBV7-2

CDR3 DNA: TGTGCCAGCAGCTCGGGGGGGACCCAAGAGACCCAGTACTTC
CDR3 protein: CASSSGGTQETQYF
D gene: TRBD2
clone size: .
J gene: TRBJ2-5
V gene: TRBV5-4

CDR3 DNA: TGCGCCAGCAGCCAAGATTCGGCCCGGGAGCTGTTTTTT
CDR3 protein: CASSQDSARELFF
D gene: .
clone size: once
J gene: TRBJ2-2
V gene: TRBV4-3

CDR3 DNA: TGTGCCAGCAGTCCCCCGGGGGACAGGTTCTCCTACGAGCAGTACTTC
CDR3 protein: CASSPPGDRFSYEQYF
D gene: TRBD1
clone size: .
J gene: TRBJ2-7
V gene: TRBV28

CDR3 DNA: TGCGCCAGCAGCTTGGGGGGACTGTCCCAAGAGACCCAGTACTTC
CDR3 protein: CASSLGGLSQETQYF
D gene: .
clone size: .
J gene: TRBJ2-5
V gene: TRBV5-1

CDR3 DNA: TGTGCCAGCAGCTTAGATTCTAGCGGGAGTGGTAGGTCCTACAATGAGCAGTTCTTC
CDR3 protein: CASSLDSSGSGRSYNEQFF
D gene: TRBD2
clone size: few
J gene: TRBJ2-1
V gene: TRBV11-3

CDR3 DNA: TGTGCCAGCAGCAGAACTACGACAGGGGCTGGAGAAAAACTGTTTTTT
CDR3 protein: CASSRTTTGAGEKLFF
D gene: TRBD1
clone size: .
J gene: TRBJ1-4
V gene: TRBV11-2

CDR3 DNA: TGTGCCAGCAGTCTACAGTTCGCGAACACTGAAGCTTTCTTT
CDR3 protein: CASSLQFANTEAFF
D gene: .
clone size: few
J gene: TRBJ1-1
V gene: TRBV2

CDR3 DNA: TGTGCCAGCAGCAAACTAGCGGGGAACAATGAGCAGTTCTTC
CDR3 protein: CASSKLAGNNEQFF
D gene: TRBD2
clone size: .
J gene: TRBJ2-1
V gene: TRBV27